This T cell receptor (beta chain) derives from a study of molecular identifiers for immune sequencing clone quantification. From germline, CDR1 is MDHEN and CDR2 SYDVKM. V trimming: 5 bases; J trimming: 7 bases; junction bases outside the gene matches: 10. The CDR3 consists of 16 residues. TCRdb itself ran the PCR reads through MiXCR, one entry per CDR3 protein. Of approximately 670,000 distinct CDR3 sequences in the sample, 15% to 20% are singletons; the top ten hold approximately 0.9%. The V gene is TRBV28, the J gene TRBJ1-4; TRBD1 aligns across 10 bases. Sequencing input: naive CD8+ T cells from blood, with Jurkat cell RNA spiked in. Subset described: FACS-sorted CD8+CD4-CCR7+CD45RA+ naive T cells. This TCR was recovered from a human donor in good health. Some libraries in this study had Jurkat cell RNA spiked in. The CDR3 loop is CASSGIGQGGREKLFF. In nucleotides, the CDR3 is TGTGCCAGCAGTGGGATTGGACAGGGGGGTCGTGAAAAACTGTTTTTT. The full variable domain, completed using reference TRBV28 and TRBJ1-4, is DVKVTQSSRYLVKRTGEKVFLECVQDMDHENMFWYRQDPGLGLRLIYFSYDVKMKEKGDIPEGYSVSREKKERFSLILESASTNQTSMYLCASSGIGQGGREKLFFGSGTQLSVL.